One and the same sample provided the 4 T cell receptor beta chains below, sequenced in a study of T cell changes during pregnancy in multiple sclerosis. Method: immunoSEQ multiplex PCR; TCRdb's copy keeps in-frame clones and lacks some. The repertoire holds around 99,000 clones, with 80% to 95% as singletons. The sequencing here drew on peripheral blood, taken in the first trimester of pregnancy. Receptors were obtained from a female donor with multiple sclerosis, enrolled in a pregnancy study.

This clone has just one count. This chain uses TRBV4-1 with TRBJ1-1, with a weak D call TRBD1 (6 bases). This CDR3 region has 18 residues. Trimming cost V 0 bases and J 1 base, with 18 bases left between them. The germline V gene encodes CDR1 MGHRA and CDR2 YSYEKL. The CDR3 sequence: CASSQDPGQRGRNTEAFF. The CDR3 coding sequence is TGCGCCAGCAGCCAAGATCCCGGACAGCGGGGGAGGAACACTGAAGCTTTCTTT.

This chain joins TRBV28 and TRBJ1-5; D gene ambiguous. The CDR3 covers 15 residues. Trimming shortened V by 1 base and J by 4 bases, and 11 bases separated the two germline ends. Germline V lookup: CDR1 MDHEN, CDR2 SYDVKM. The CDR3 coding sequence is TGTGCCAGCAGTTTATTTAGGCAGCGGAATCAGCCCCAGCATTTT. Protein: CASSLFRQRNQPQHF. Using reference TRBV28 and TRBJ1-5 for the parts outside the CDR3, the full variable domain is DVKVTQSSRYLVKRTGEKVFLECVQDMDHENMFWYRQDPGLGLRLIYFSYDVKMKEKGDIPEGYSVSREKKERFSLILESASTNQTSMYLCASSLFRQRNQPQHFGDGTRLSIL.

The chain recombines TRBV5-1 with TRBJ2-7, with TRBD1 identical over 9 bases. There are 18 residues in the CDR3. V shed 4 bases and J 1 base; nucleotides not matched to a gene: 15. From germline, CDR1 is SGHRS and CDR2 YFSETQ. CDR3 bases: TGCGCCAGCAGCCCATCCCCGCCCGGGACAGGGAGTTCCTACGAGCAGTACTTC. Translation: CASSPSPPGTGSSYEQYF. The full variable domain, rest sourced from reference TRBV5-1 and TRBJ2-7, is KAGVTQTPRYLIKTRGQQVTLSCSPISGHRSVSWYQQTPGQGLQFLFEYFSETQRNKGNFPGRFSGRQFSNSRSEMNVSTLELGDSALYLCASSPSPPGTGSSYEQYFGPGTRLTVT.

V and J are TRBV15 and TRBJ2-7; D unresolved. The V gene lost 0 bases and the J gene lost 5 bases, with 11 bases spanning the gap. Looked up from germline, CDR1 is LNHNV and CDR2 is YYDKDF (reference sequence). The CDR3 is made up of 14 amino acids. CDR3 sequence (DNA): TGTGCCACCAGCAGAGATTTCCTAGGCGACGAGCAGTACTTC. Protein product: CATSRDFLGDEQYF.